These 17 T cell receptor beta chains originate from one sample sequenced in a study of shared clonotypes between healthy human individuals. Assay used: immunoSEQ multiplex PCR; TCRdb lists only in-frame clones, some missing. The top ten hold about 1.2% of the sample, which has approximately 1,500,000 clones, roughly 95% seen once. The sequenced material came from naive CD4+ T cells sorted from blood. The subset: CD45RA+ positively selected. All receptors come from a man aged 30 to 39 in good health.

Only one count was recorded for this clone. The CDR3 loop reads CASSQAGPRAFNNEQFF. DNA of the CDR3: TGTGCCAGCAGCCAAGCGGGCCCCCGAGCCTTTAACAATGAGCAGTTCTTC. The V gene is TRBV5-4, the J gene TRBJ2-1; D is perhaps TRBD2 (6 bases). The CDR3 is made up of 17 amino acids. Trimming pared 4 bases from V and 5 bases from J, leaving 22 bases between. Germline V lookup: CDR1 SGHNT, CDR2 YYREEE (reference sequence).

This chain connects TRBV4-2 to TRBJ2-5, with TRBD2 matching 11 bases. This CDR3 is 15 amino acids long. Losses at the gene ends were 1 base for V and 4 bases for J; bases not matched to a gene: 2. Germline V CDR1 and CDR2: LGHNA, YNFKEQ. The CDR3 DNA follows: TGTGCCAGCAGCCAAGCACTAGCGGGAGCAGAGACCCAGTACTTC. This encodes CASSQALAGAETQYF.

This chain connects TRBV6-4 to TRBJ2-1, with 13 bases that match TRBD2. The germline V gene has CDR1 MRHNA and CDR2 SNTAGT. The CDR3 is made up of 17 amino acids. V lost 5 bases to trimming and J lost 3 bases; unmatched junction nucleotides: 7. The CDR3 DNA reads as TGTGCCAGCAGTACTAGCGGGAGGGCCGAGGACTACAATGAGCAGTTCTTC. It is translated as CASSTSGRAEDYNEQFF.

This rearrangement joins TRBV18 to TRBJ2-6; no definite D call. V shed 0 bases and J shed 0 bases, with 9 bases lying between them. The CDR3 runs to 17 residues. The germline gives CDR1 KGHSH, CDR2 LQKENI. The CDR3 DNA follows: TGTGCCAGCTCACCACCTCACGTAAACTCTGGGGCCAACGTCCTGACTTTC. Translation: CASSPPHVNSGANVLTF.

The CDR3 region has the DNA TGTGCCAGCAGCCAATTTTTGGCTGGCAGGGGCGCAACCCAGCCCCAGCATTTT. This gives the protein CASSQFLAGRGATQPQHF. The chain combines TRBV7-8 with TRBJ1-5; D perhaps matches TRBD1 (6 bases). The V end lost 5 bases, the J end lost 7 bases, and 27 bases lay between the germline ends. The CDR3 length is 18 residues. Germline V gene data show CDR1 as SGHVS and CDR2 as FQNEAQ.

The rearrangement links TRBV11-1 to TRBJ1-1; possibly TRBD1 for D (6 bases). This CDR3 comprises 13 residues. Germline V gene data show CDR1 as SGHAT and CDR2 as FQDESV (reference sequence). V shed 9 bases and J shed 1 base, with 12 bases lying between them. CDR3 in amino acids: CASSIGGNTEAFF. CDR3 nucleotide sequence: TGTGCCAGTTCTATAGGGGGGAACACTGAAGCTTTCTTT.

This clone was detected once. The chain joins TRBV9 to TRBJ2-5; D is uncertain. With 3 bases removed from V and 6 bases from J, the gap between germline ends came to 18 bases. Germline V gene data show CDR1 as SGDLS and CDR2 as YYNGEE. This CDR3 is 15 amino acids long. The CDR3 bases are TGTGCCAGCAGCGCAAAAGCAAACCCAAAGCAGACCCAGTACTTC. It is translated as CASSAKANPKQTQYF.

The chain couples TRBV6-4 to TRBJ2-3, with 7 bases lining up with TRBD1. The junction had 7 bases not matched to a gene; V was cut back by 5 bases and J by 2 bases. The CDR3 is 15 residues long. Looked up from germline, CDR1 is MRHNA and CDR2 is SNTAGT. The CDR3, as DNA: TGTGCCAGCAGTCCAGACAGGGCCCACACAGATACGCAGTATTTT. Translated, it gives CASSPDRAHTDTQYF.

The chain is built from TRBV2 and TRBJ2-1; D uncertain. The CDR3 totals 15 residues. CDR1 and CDR2 (germline): SNHLY, FYNNEI. V lost 8 bases and J 3 bases, leaving 17 bases between the germline ends. The CDR3 nucleotides read TGTGCCAGCCAGAGCCTTACCCCCATCTACAATGAGCAGTTCTTC. Residues: CASQSLTPIYNEQFF.

The chain is built from TRBV19 and TRBJ2-1, with D tentatively TRBD1 (6 bases). The CDR3 is 15 amino acids. CDR1 is LNHDA and CDR2 is SQIVND in the germline V gene (reference sequence). The ends were cut back, 2 bases at V and 4 bases at J, with 12 bases in the middle. CDR3 DNA sequence: TGTGCCAGTAGTATAACAGGGTGGGGATACAATGAGCAGTTCTTC. Translated: CASSITGWGYNEQFF.

This clone has only a few counts. The chain combines TRBV6-5 with TRBJ1-5, with unresolved D. Trimming stripped 6 bases from V and 6 bases from J, with 18 bases between. This CDR3 region has 15 residues. The germline V gene has CDR1 MNHEY and CDR2 SVGAGI. CDR3 DNA sequence: TGTGCCAGCAGCCCGACTCGCAGGACGGGTCAGCCCCAGCATTTT. Its translation is CASSPTRRTGQPQHF.

This clone came up once. The chain links TRBV29-1 to TRBJ1-5, with TRBD1 identical over 8 bases. The CDR3 runs to 13 residues. Germline lookup yields CDR1 SQVTM and CDR2 ANQGSEA. V lost 5 bases, J lost 7 bases, and 7 bases stayed unmatched. In DNA, the CDR3 is TGCAGCGTTCAGGGGGCCTCCGGACAGCCCCAGCATTTT. Encoded protein: CSVQGASGQPQHF.

The gene calls are TRBV2 and TRBJ2-1, with D hard to call. The germline V gene encodes CDR1 SNHLY and CDR2 FYNNEI. V was trimmed by 2 bases and J by 8 bases, leaving 25 bases between them. The length of the CDR3 is 18 residues. The CDR3 nucleotides read TGTGCCAGCAGTGAACGGCCTAGTAATTTTGGGCAATTTTATGAGCAGTTCTTC. It translates to CASSERPSNFGQFYEQFF.

This clone has a single count. The chain is built from TRBV28 and TRBJ2-2; perhaps TRBD1 as D (6 bases). Trimming pared 10 bases from V and 7 bases from J, leaving 10 bases between. The CDR3 contains 11 residues. The germline CDR1 and CDR2 sequences are MDHEN and SYDVKM. The chain's CDR3 is CAITGFGELFF. CDR3 bases: TGTGCCATCACAGGGTTCGGGGAGCTGTTTTTT.

The chain uses TRBV5-5 and TRBJ2-7, with 7 bases aligning to TRBD2. In germline, CDR1 is SGHKS, CDR2 YYEKEE (reference sequence). This CDR3 has 13 amino acids. V was pared by 4 bases and J by 7 bases, with 8 bases of the junction left unmatched. In nucleotides, the CDR3 is TGTGCCAGCAGCCCGAGCGGGGTTTGGGAGCAGTACTTC. As protein: CASSPSGVWEQYF.

The chain is built from TRBV27 and TRBJ2-7, with D possibly TRBD2 on 5 matching bases. The CDR3 sequence is 13 residues long. Germline V gives CDR1 MNHEY, CDR2 SMNVEV (reference sequence). V was clipped by 3 bases and J by 3 bases, with 9 bases between them. CDR3 loop: CASSFSGVYEQYF. In nucleotides, the CDR3 is TGTGCCAGCAGTTTCTCCGGGGTCTACGAGCAGTACTTC.

The gene calls are TRBV18 and TRBJ1-5, with 10 bases matching TRBD1. The CDR3 spans 17 residues. The V gene's germline CDR1 is KGHSH and CDR2 LQKENI. Trimming took 3 bases from V and 0 from J; bases not matched to a gene: 5. CDR3 amino acids: CASSPGQGFLSNQPQHF. The CDR3 region has the DNA TGTGCCAGCTCACCGGGACAGGGGTTCCTTAGCAATCAGCCCCAGCATTTT.